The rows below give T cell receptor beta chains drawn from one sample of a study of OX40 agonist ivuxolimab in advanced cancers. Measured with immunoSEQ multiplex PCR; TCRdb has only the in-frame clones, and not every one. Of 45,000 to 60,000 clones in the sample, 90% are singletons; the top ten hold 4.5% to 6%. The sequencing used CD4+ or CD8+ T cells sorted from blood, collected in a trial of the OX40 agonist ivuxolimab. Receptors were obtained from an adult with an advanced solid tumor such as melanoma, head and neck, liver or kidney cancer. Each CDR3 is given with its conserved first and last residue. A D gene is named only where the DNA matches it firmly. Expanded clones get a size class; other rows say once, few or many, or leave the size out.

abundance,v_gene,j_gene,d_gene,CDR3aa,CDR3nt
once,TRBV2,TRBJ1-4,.,CAVRGGAESGKLFF,TGTGCCGTCAGAGGAGGGGCCGAGTCTGGAAAACTGTTTTTT
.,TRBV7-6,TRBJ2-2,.,CASSPLSGAGELFF,TGTGCCAGCAGCCCACTTTCGGGGGCCGGGGAGCTGTTTTTT
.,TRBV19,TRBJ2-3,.,CASSIKGPTDTQYF,TGTGCCAGTAGTATAAAGGGGCCCACAGATACGCAGTATTTT
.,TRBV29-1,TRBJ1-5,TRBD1,CSVRTGADNQPQHF,TGCAGCGTGAGGACAGGGGCCGACAATCAGCCCCAGCATTTT
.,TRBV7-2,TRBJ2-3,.,CASSSYWTTDTQYF,TGTGCCAGCAGTTCTTACTGGACCACAGATACGCAGTATTTT
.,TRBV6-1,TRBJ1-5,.,CASSEGTRPQHF,TGTGCCAGCAGTGAAGGCACCCGTCCCCAGCATTTT
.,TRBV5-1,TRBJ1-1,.,CASSLGGIGNTEAFF,TGCGCCAGCAGCTTAGGAGGTATCGGGAACACTGAAGCTTTCTTT
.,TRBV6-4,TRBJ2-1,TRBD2,CASSELAGGYNEQFF,TGTGCCAGCAGTGAGTTAGCGGGGGGGTACAATGAGCAGTTCTTC
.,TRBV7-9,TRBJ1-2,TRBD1,CASSLALGTGYGYTF,TGTGCCAGCAGCTTAGCGCTTGGGACAGGGTATGGCTACACCTTC
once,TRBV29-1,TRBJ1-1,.,CSVEGGQSTEAFF,TGCAGCGTTGAAGGAGGACAATCCACTGAAGCTTTCTTT
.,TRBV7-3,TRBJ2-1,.,CASSLICRVGFF,TGTGCCAGCAGCTTAATTTGCAGGGTAGGGTTCTTC
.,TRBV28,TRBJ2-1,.,CASQPKGYYNEQFF,TGTGCCAGCCAGCCTAAGGGTTACTACAATGAGCAGTTCTTC
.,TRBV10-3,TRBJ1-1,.,CAISDQNTEAFF,TGTGCCATCAGTGACCAGAACACTGAAGCTTTCTTT
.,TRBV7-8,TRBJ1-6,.,CASSSRVGGRGSPLHF,TGTGCCAGCAGCTCCAGAGTCGGGGGGCGTGGGTCACCCCTCCACTTT
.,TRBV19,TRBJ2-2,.,CASLDYQGGELFF,TGTGCCAGTCTAGACTACCAAGGCGGGGAGCTGTTTTTT
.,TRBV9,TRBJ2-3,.,CASSVAPWESGGRTDTQYF,TGTGCCAGCAGCGTAGCCCCATGGGAGTCCGGGGGCCGCACAGATACGCAGTATTTT
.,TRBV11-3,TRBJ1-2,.,CATHGVLYGYTF,TGTGCCACACACGGGGTGCTCTATGGCTACACCTTC
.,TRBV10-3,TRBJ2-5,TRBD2,CAITPGLAGTETQYF,TGTGCCATCACTCCCGGACTAGCGGGAACAGAGACCCAGTACTTC
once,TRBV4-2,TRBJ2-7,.,CASSQVPWERGHEQYF,TGTGCCAGCAGCCAAGTCCCATGGGAGAGGGGCCACGAGCAGTACTTC
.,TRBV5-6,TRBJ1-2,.,CASSPRAGRTYGYTF,TGTGCCAGCAGCCCCCGCGCAGGGCGGACCTATGGCTACACCTTC
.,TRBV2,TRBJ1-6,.,CASRGLQGNNSPLHF,TGTGCCAGCAGGGGATTACAGGGTAATAATTCACCCCTCCACTTT
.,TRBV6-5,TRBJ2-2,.,CASSYSDPRLLFF,TGTGCCAGCAGTTACTCGGACCCTCGGTTGCTGTTTTTT
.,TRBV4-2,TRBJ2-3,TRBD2,CASSQTSGPPSGGAGDTQYF,TGTGCCAGCAGCCAAACCTCAGGTCCTCCTAGCGGGGGGGCCGGAGATACGCAGTATTTT
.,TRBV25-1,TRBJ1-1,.,CASRKQNTEAFF,TGTGCCAGCAGGAAGCAGAACACTGAAGCTTTCTTT
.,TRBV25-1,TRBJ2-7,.,CASTTNGAYEQYF,TGTGCCAGCACTACAAATGGGGCCTACGAGCAGTACTTC
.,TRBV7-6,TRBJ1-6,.,CASSLDGPTSPLHF,TGTGCCAGCAGCTTAGACGGTCCCACCTCACCCCTCCACTTT
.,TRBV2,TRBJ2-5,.,CASSELEYQETQYF,TGTGCCAGCAGTGAATTGGAATATCAAGAGACCCAGTACTTC
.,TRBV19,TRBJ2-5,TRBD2,CASSPREGGETQYF,TGTGCCAGTAGTCCCCGGGAGGGGGGAGAGACCCAGTACTTC
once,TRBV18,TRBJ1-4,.,CASSPGLNEKLFF,TGTGCCAGCTCACCCGGGTTGAATGAAAAACTGTTTTTT
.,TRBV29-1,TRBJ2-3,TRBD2,CSVEGGTSGWMHVGTQYF,TGCAGCGTTGAGGGAGGGACTAGCGGGTGGATGCATGTCGGTACGCAGTATTTT
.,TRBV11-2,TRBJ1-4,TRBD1,CASSHGTGAPEKLFF,TGTGCCAGCAGCCACGGGACAGGGGCGCCTGAAAAACTGTTTTTT
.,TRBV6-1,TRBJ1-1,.,CASSVEAKAFF,TGTGCCAGCAGTGTCGAGGCTAAAGCTTTCTTT
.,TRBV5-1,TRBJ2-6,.,CASSREGSGANVLTF,TGCGCCAGCAGCCGAGAAGGGTCTGGGGCCAACGTCCTGACTTTC
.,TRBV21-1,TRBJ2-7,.,CASSKVASGSSYEQYF,.
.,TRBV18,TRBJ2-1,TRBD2,CASSPFGVSGGFNNEQFF,TGTGCCAGCTCACCGTTCGGGGTTAGCGGGGGCTTCAACAATGAGCAGTTCTTC
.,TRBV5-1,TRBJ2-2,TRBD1,CASSQRQGANGELFF,TGCGCCAGCAGCCAGAGACAGGGGGCAAACGGGGAGCTGTTTTTT
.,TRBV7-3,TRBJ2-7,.,CASSLGGGGDYEQYF,TGTGCCAGCAGCTTAGGGGGTGGTGGGGACTACGAGCAGTACTTC
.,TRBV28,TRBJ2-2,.,CASRSGSGELFF,TGTGCCAGCAGGTCTGGGTCCGGGGAGCTGTTTTTT
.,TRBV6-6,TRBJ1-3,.,CASSLPVSSGNTIYF,TGTGCCAGCAGTCTCCCGGTGAGCTCTGGAAACACCATATATTTT
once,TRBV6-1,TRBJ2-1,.,CASSENEQTVNEQLF,TGTGCCAGCAGTGAAAACGAGCAAACCGTGAATGAGCAGCTCTTC
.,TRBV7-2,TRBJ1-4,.,CASSLVGLGNEKLFF,TGTGCCAGCAGCTTAGTCGGGTTGGGTAATGAAAAACTGTTTTTT
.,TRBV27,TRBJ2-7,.,CASSLGYLAMNEQYF,TGTGCCAGCAGTCTAGGATATCTAGCCATGAACGAGCAGTACTTC
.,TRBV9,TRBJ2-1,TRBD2,CASSVGPSGSYNEQFF,TGTGCCAGCAGCGTAGGTCCCAGCGGGAGCTACAATGAGCAGTTCTTC
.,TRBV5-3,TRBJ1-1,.,CARSSRAEMNTEAFF,TGTGCCAGAAGCTCGCGGGCCGAGATGAACACTGAAGCTTTCTTT
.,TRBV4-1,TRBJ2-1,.,CASSRVQAPSSYNEQFF,TGCGCCAGCAGCCGAGTACAGGCTCCGAGCTCCTACAATGAGCAGTTCTTC
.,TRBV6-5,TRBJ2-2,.,CASSYFADTGELFF,TGTGCCAGCAGTTACTTCGCAGACACCGGGGAGCTGTTTTTT
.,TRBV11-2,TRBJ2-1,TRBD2,CASSSDPFSGDPYNEQFF,TGTGCCAGCAGCTCCGACCCTTTTAGCGGGGACCCATACAATGAGCAGTTCTTC
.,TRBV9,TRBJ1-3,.,CASSVVTGLSGNTIYF,TGTGCCAGCAGCGTAGTCACGGGACTCTCTGGAAACACCATATATTTT